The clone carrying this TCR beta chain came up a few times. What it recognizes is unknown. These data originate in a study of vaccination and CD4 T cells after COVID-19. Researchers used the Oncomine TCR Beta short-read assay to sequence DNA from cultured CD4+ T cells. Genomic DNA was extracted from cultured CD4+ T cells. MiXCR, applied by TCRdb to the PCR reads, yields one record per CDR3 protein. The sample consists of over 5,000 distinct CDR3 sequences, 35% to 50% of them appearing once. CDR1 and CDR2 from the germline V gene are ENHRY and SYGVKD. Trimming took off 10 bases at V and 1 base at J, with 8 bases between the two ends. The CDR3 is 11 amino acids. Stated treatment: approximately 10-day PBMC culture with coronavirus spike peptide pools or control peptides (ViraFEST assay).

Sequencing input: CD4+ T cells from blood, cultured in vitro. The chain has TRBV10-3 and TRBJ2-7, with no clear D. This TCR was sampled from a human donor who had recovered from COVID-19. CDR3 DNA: TGTGCCACTAAAAGTTCCTACGAGCAGTACTTC. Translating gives CATKSSYEQYF.